Included here is one TCR beta chain sequence, with context. Its antigen remains undetermined. Base qualities are not provided; no much larger clone lies one nucleotide away. The record originates from a study of blood T cell repertoires in COVID-19 (dated by TCRdb to about 2020). Some background on the complete study: The collaborator samples originated in the United States, Italy and Spain and spanned the acute and convalescent phases of COVID-19. Nearly every sample came with metadata listing a de-identified subject ID, COVID-19 status, age in years and sex. Samples were obtained from the ongoing ImmuneRACE study (first 160 participants) and from some 1,300 subjects provided by 6 global collaborators. The repertoires were released in a freely available public database meant as a resource for research on the immune response to SARS-CoV-2. The material from the prospective study consisted of cDNA or gDNA derived from T cells, B-cell-depleted T cells, or PBMCs. HLA class I and class II types, where available, came from metadata supplied by the sample provider rather than from assay-based typing. Subjects who had been exposed to COVID-19, were actively infected with it, or had recovered from it provided the deeply sampled blood TCRbeta repertoires that made up the dataset. On the study overall, not on this receptor specifically: Clinical and demographic metadata were provided uncurated, with the amount varying by source and participant.

V trim: 6 bases; J trim: 0 bases; unmatched bases: 7. The germline V gene gives CDR1 as SNHLY and CDR2 as FYNNEI. Spanning cysteine to phenylalanine, the CDR3 consists of 15 amino acids. Just the 45-base CDR3 DNA is kept, in frame starting at base 1. TCRbeta CDR3 regions were amplified from genomic DNA using the immunoSEQ Assay, a bias-controlled multiplex PCR. The original methods were these. The number of nucleated cells in each sample was estimated from the amplification of reference gene primers within the assay. Sequence reads were collapsed and filtered to measure the absolute abundance of every unique TCRbeta CDR3 rearrangement. For each sample, productive Simpson clonality was calculated by taking the square root of Simpson's diversity index across productive rearrangements. This immuneACCESS table, as held by TCRdb, lists in-frame sequences with V and J called but not all clones. Of the missing ones, under half trace to an unresolved V gene in checked studies; the others have no known cause. That table supplies the V and J calls and clone size; D and trimming were determined from the DNA. The sample yields 250,000 or so clones; around 82% were counted once. The biggest ten clones account for about 3% of the sample.

Participants in the prospective study were enrolled through a virtual design, were aged roughly 18 to 100 years, and lived in roughly 25 United States geographic areas. In the prospective study, cohorts were assigned on the basis of participant-reported clinical history obtained from a screening survey and a study questionnaire. ImmuneRACE Cohort 3 recovered participants were defined by two consecutive negative NP/OP PCR tests, healthcare professional clearance, or symptom resolution. In the prospective study, mobile phlebotomists collected whole blood, serum and a nasopharyngeal or oropharyngeal swab from each participant. Participants in the prospective study had the option to provide additional blood draws and questionnaires over a roughly 2-month period. Prospective study blood samples were shipped either frozen or at room temperature before DNA extraction.

This clonotype was sampled from a man aged 45-60 years who had recovered from COVID-19. This sequence uses TRBV2 and TRBJ2-7; 8 nucleotides in the junction match TRBD1. The specimen sequenced was PBMCs or T cells enriched from blood (not recorded which). The CDR3 region has the sequence CASREPDRASYEQYF. Read as DNA, the sequence is TGTGCCAGCAGGGAGCCGGACAGGGCCTCCTACGAGCAGTACTTC.